These 24 T cell receptor beta chains share one sample of origin, sequenced in a study of Ad26.COV2.S vaccination and SARS-CoV-2 variants. This table comes from immunoSEQ multiplex PCR, and its TCRdb copy is limited to in-frame clones, with some not included. The data show roughly 410,000 clones, 83% seen once. The sample's treatment: around 19 received Ad26.COV2.S at low or high dose, single or two shots; about five received placebo; per-sample allocation not given. Sampling took place 63 days after the first vaccine or placebo injection. The material was peripheral blood, obtained in a trial of Ad26.COV2.S vaccine versus placebo. These receptors were obtained from a person between 18 and 65 years old who received the Ad26.COV2.S COVID-19 vaccine or a placebo.

A few counts support this clone. This chain uses TRBV5-6 with TRBJ2-7, with D perhaps TRBD1 (6 bases). The germline V gene has CDR1 SGHDT and CDR2 YYEEEE. The CDR3 totals 15 residues. V was trimmed by 2 bases and J by 3 bases, leaving 15 bases between them. This CDR3 reads CASSLTGTILYEQYF. In DNA form, the CDR3 reads TGTGCCAGCAGCTTAACAGGGACCATACTCTACGAGCAGTACTTC.

The chain joins TRBV27 to TRBJ2-2, with D maybe TRBD1 (6 bases). Germline CDR1 MNHEY, CDR2 SMNVEV (reference sequence). The CDR3 spans 15 residues. Trimming removed 7 bases at V and 2 bases at J, with 14 bases between. CDR3 residues: CASIFRDINTGELFF. The CDR3 bases are TGTGCCAGCATATTCCGGGACATTAACACCGGGGAGCTGTTTTTT.

V and J are TRBV2 and TRBJ2-3; maybe TRBD1 (5 bases). The germline gives CDR1 SNHLY, CDR2 FYNNEI. V was shortened by 6 bases and J by 1 base, with 14 bases between the two germline ends. The CDR3 consists of 15 residues. This chain's CDR3 is CASSDNGHRTDTQYF. Here the CDR3 DNA reads TGTGCCAGCAGCGATAACGGACACCGCACAGATACGCAGTATTTT.

This clone was recorded once. The rearrangement links TRBV25-1 to TRBJ2-1, with a tentative D call TRBD2 (5 bases). Trimming stripped 8 bases from V and 2 bases from J, with 25 bases between. Per germline, CDR1 MGHDK and CDR2 SYGVNS. The CDR3 has 18 amino acids. CDR3: CASPTEVERSPPYNEQFF. CDR3 coding DNA: TGTGCCAGCCCCACCGAGGTAGAGCGGAGTCCGCCCTACAATGAGCAGTTCTTC.

The chain joins TRBV4-3 to TRBJ2-7, with TRBD2 matching 7 bases. Germline CDR1 LGHNA, CDR2 YSLEER. This CDR3 is 15 amino acids long. V dropped 0 bases and J dropped 4; count of bases not matched to a gene: 6. In nucleotides, the CDR3 is TGCGCCAGCAGCCAAGAAGCGGGGAATGGGTACGAGCAGTACTTC. Translation: CASSQEAGNGYEQYF.

V is TRBV19 and J is TRBJ2-1, with 7 bases that match TRBD2. The CDR3 has 16 residues. Germline CDR1 LNHDA, CDR2 SQIVND (reference sequence). V dropped 5 bases and J dropped 0; count of bases not matched to a gene: 7. The CDR3 region is CASSAVRGGSYNEQFF. The CDR3 DNA follows: TGTGCCAGTAGTGCCGTTCGCGGGGGCTCCTACAATGAGCAGTTCTTC.

The DNA for the CDR3 is TGTGCCAGCAGACCCAGGGAGGGAACTAATGAAAAACTGTTTTTT. Amino acid sequence: CASRPREGTNEKLFF. The gene calls are TRBV6-5 and TRBJ1-4; possibly TRBD1 for D (5 bases). Germline lookup yields CDR1 MNHEY and CDR2 SVGAGI. Deletions cut 6 bases from V and 1 base from J, with 12 bases between. There are 15 residues in the CDR3.

The rearrangement links TRBV7-9 to TRBJ2-3; D remains unclear. V was pared by 1 base and J by 5 bases, with 10 bases between. CDR1 is SEHNR and CDR2 is FQNEAQ in the germline V gene (reference sequence). The CDR3 totals 14 residues. The CDR3 protein is CASSLGVEVDTQYF. The CDR3, as DNA: TGTGCCAGCAGCTTAGGAGTAGAAGTAGATACGCAGTATTTT.

This chain uses TRBV7-2 with TRBJ1-3, with unresolved D. Germline values: CDR1 SGHTA, CDR2 FQGNSA. This CDR3 is 13 amino acids long. The V gene lost 5 bases and the J gene lost 2 bases, with 7 bases spanning the gap. The CDR3 sequence is CASSEEAGNTIYF. The DNA of the CDR3 is TGTGCCAGCAGCGAGGAGGCTGGAAACACCATATATTTT.

The chain carries TRBV10-1 and TRBJ2-3; TRBD2 is a possible D gene (6 bases). The CDR3 is made up of 13 amino acids. Deletions cut 3 bases from V and 6 bases from J, with 10 bases between. Germline CDR1 is WNHNN and CDR2 is SYGVQD (reference sequence). This chain's CDR3 is CASSDPSGDTQYF. For the CDR3, the DNA is TGCGCCAGCAGTGACCCGAGCGGGGATACGCAGTATTTT.

CDR3 in amino acids: CASSLEVGSYNEQFF. The CDR3 DNA reads as TGTGCCAGCAGCTTAGAGGTGGGCTCCTACAATGAGCAGTTCTTC. The chain couples TRBV11-3 to TRBJ2-1; D unresolved. This CDR3 spans 15 amino acids. The germline V and J ends were trimmed by 0 bases and 0 bases, with 6 bases remaining between them. Germline CDR1 SGHNT, CDR2 YENEEA.

J is TRBJ1-1 and V is TRBV7-2; no definite D call. The CDR3 covers 13 residues. The germline V gene has CDR1 SGHTA and CDR2 FQGNSA. V shed 4 bases and J shed 5 bases, with 11 bases lying between them. CDR3: CASSSTARTEAFF. The CDR3 region has the DNA TGTGCCAGCAGCTCAACAGCGAGGACTGAAGCTTTCTTT. The full variable domain, its missing parts supplied by reference TRBV7-2 and TRBJ1-1, is GAGVSQSPSNKVTEKGKDVELRCDPISGHTALYWYRQSLGQGLEFLIYFQGNSAPDKSGLPSDRFSAERTGGSVSTLTIQRTQQEDSAVYLCASSSTARTEAFFGQGTRLTVV.

V is TRBV6-1 and J is TRBJ1-3; possible D gene TRBD1, 6 bases. CDR1 MNHNS and CDR2 SASEGT come from the germline V gene. This CDR3 region has 16 residues. The V end lost 2 bases, the J end lost 1 base, and 12 bases lay between the germline ends. CDR3 sequence: CASSEYSTGSGNTIYF. DNA of the CDR3: TGTGCCAGCAGTGAATACTCAACAGGGTCTGGAAACACCATATATTTT.

The chain has TRBV5-1 and TRBJ2-7; tentatively, D is TRBD2 (6 bases). Per germline, CDR1 SGHRS and CDR2 YFSETQ. The V end lost 3 bases, the J end lost 6 bases, and 10 bases lay between the germline ends. CDR3 size: 12 residues. The CDR3 DNA reads TGCGCCAGCAGCTCGGGACTTTCCGAGCAGTACTTC. This sequence encodes CASSSGLSEQYF.

J is TRBJ2-7 and V is TRBV19, with D hard to call. CDR3 length: 14 amino acids. V lost 1 base, J lost 0 bases, and 7 bases lay in between. CDR1 and CDR2 from the germline V gene are LNHDA and SQIVND (reference sequence). CDR3 coding DNA: TGTGCCAGTAGTATAGCAGTCCTCTCCTACGAGCAGTACTTC. As protein: CASSIAVLSYEQYF.

V usage is TRBV24-1 and J usage is TRBJ1-5; 10 nucleotides agree with TRBD1. CDR3 size: 14 residues. Germline CDR1 is KGHDR and CDR2 is SFDVKD. J gave up 6 bases and V 3 bases, and 1 base lay outside the gene matches. CDR3 coding DNA: TGTGCCACCAGTGATGGACAGGGGGGTCAGCCCCAGCATTTT. It yields the protein CATSDGQGGQPQHF.

This clone has just a few counts. The CDR3 DNA sequence: TGTGCCAGCAGGGCCTCTGCGGGAGGGGACGAGCAGTACTTC. The encoded protein is CASRASAGGDEQYF. The chain combines TRBV6-1 with TRBJ2-7; 9 bases line up with TRBD2. The V gene's germline CDR1 is MNHNS and CDR2 SASEGT. The CDR3 contains 14 residues. J lost 5 bases, V lost 6 bases, and 8 bases had no gene match.

This sequence joins TRBV19 and TRBJ2-2, with D unresolved. The CDR3 runs 15 residues. The germline V and J ends were trimmed by 5 bases and 4 bases, with 14 bases remaining between them. Looked up from germline, CDR1 is LNHDA and CDR2 is SQIVND (reference sequence). This chain's CDR3 is CASSSAPRSTGELFF. The CDR3 coding sequence is TGTGCCAGTAGTTCTGCCCCAAGGAGCACCGGGGAGCTGTTTTTT. Full variable domain (remainder filled in from reference TRBV19 and TRBJ2-2): DGGITQSPKYLFRKEGQNVTLSCEQNLNHDAMYWYRQDPGQGLRLIYYSQIVNDFQKGDIAEGYSVSREKKESFPLTVTSAQKNPTAFYLCASSSAPRSTGELFFGEGSRLTVL.

The V and J genes are TRBV4-1 and TRBJ2-3, with D uncertain. V was pared by 0 bases and J by 2 bases, with 12 bases between. The germline V gene has CDR1 MGHRA and CDR2 YSYEKL. The CDR3 is 16 amino acids. The CDR3 spells CASSQEVFGLTDTQYF. Written as DNA, the CDR3 is TGCGCCAGCAGCCAAGAAGTATTCGGTCTCACAGATACGCAGTATTTT.

This clone was counted a single time. The rearrangement joins TRBV19 to TRBJ2-7; a weak D match, TRBD1 (6 bases). Trimming took off 4 bases at V and 1 base at J, with 11 bases between the two ends. CDR1 is LNHDA, CDR2 SQIVND, per germline (reference sequence). This CDR3 region has 14 residues. CDR3 amino acids: CASSKTGQSYEQYF. CDR3 coding DNA: TGTGCCAGTAGTAAGACAGGCCAATCCTACGAGCAGTACTTC. The full variable domain, completed using reference TRBV19 and TRBJ2-7, is DGGITQSPKYLFRKEGQNVTLSCEQNLNHDAMYWYRQDPGQGLRLIYYSQIVNDFQKGDIAEGYSVSREKKESFPLTVTSAQKNPTAFYLCASSKTGQSYEQYFGPGTRLTVT.

This clone was counted only a few times. The CDR3 nucleotides are TGCGCCAGCAGCCAGACGGACAGCTCTGGAAACACCATATATTTT. Protein sequence: CASSQTDSSGNTIYF. The rearrangement links TRBV4-1 to TRBJ1-3; tentatively, D is TRBD1 (6 bases). This CDR3 has 15 amino acids. CDR1 is MGHRA, CDR2 YSYEKL, per germline. Trimming cost V 3 bases and J 0 bases, with 9 bases left between them.

The genes are TRBV12-3 or TRBV12-4 and TRBJ2-1; no definite D call. The CDR3 is 12 residues long. Deletions cut 1 base from V and 7 bases from J, with 5 bases between. CDR3 in DNA: TGTGCCAGCAGTTTAGGTTTTAATGAGCAGTTCTTC. Protein: CASSLGFNEQFF.

The genes are TRBV7-3 and TRBJ2-7, with D uncertain. This CDR3 contains 14 residues. Per germline, CDR1 SGHTA and CDR2 FQGTGA. The V gene lost 2 bases and the J gene lost 5 bases, with 13 bases spanning the gap. CDR3 sequence reads: CASSLYGAPDEQYF. For the CDR3, the DNA is TGTGCCAGCAGCTTATACGGAGCTCCCGACGAGCAGTACTTC. Together with reference TRBV7-3 and TRBJ2-7, the CDR3 gives the full variable domain: GAGVSQTPSNKVTEKGKYVELRCDPISGHTALYWYRQSLGQGPEFLIYFQGTGAADDSGLPNDRFFAVRPEGSVSTLKIQRTERGDSAVYLCASSLYGAPDEQYFGPGTRLTVT.

CDR3 sequence reads: CASRSPLRNTEAFF. DNA of the CDR3: TGTGCCAGCAGATCCCCTTTGCGGAACACTGAAGCTTTCTTT. The rearrangement joins TRBV27 to TRBJ1-1; D not resolved. Germline V lookup: CDR1 MNHEY, CDR2 SMNVEV (reference sequence). This CDR3 contains 14 residues. V gave up 6 bases and J gave up 1 base, with 12 bases separating them.